A single sample is the source of the 29 T cell receptor beta chains below, sequenced in a study of tumor-infiltrating lymphocytes in oesophageal squamous cell carcinoma. TCRdb reprocessed the PCR reads with MiXCR, giving one entry per CDR3 protein. The sample shows over 9,500 distinct CDR3 sequences, less than 65% of them seen only once. What was sequenced was normal esophageal tissue next to the tumor. Source of these receptors: a male donor with esophageal squamous cell carcinoma.

This clonotype has a handful of counts. This chain uses TRBV6-1 with TRBJ1-1, with D possibly matching TRBD1 (6 bases). Germline V gene data show CDR1 as MNHNS and CDR2 as SASEGT. V shed 6 bases and J shed 2 bases, with 10 bases lying between them. This CDR3 has 13 amino acids. The CDR3, as DNA: TGTGCCAGCAGCCACAGGGAAAACACTGAAGCTTTCTTT. Amino acid sequence: CASSHRENTEAFF.

Points on this clonotype: Possible read error: a much larger clone is one base away. The V call is TRBV28, the J call TRBJ2-3; 9 nucleotides match TRBD1. TRBJ2-1 matches the DNA end more closely, so the J call is doubtful. CDR3 length equals 13 residues. Per germline, CDR1 MDHEN and CDR2 SYDVKM. This chain's CDR3 is CASLPGQGTGQFF. Here the CDR3 DNA reads TGTGCCAGTCTCCCGGGACAGGGAACGGGGCAGTTCTTC.

This clonotype occurred many times. The chain joins TRBV7-3 to TRBJ1-2; D remains ambiguous. The germline V gene has CDR1 SGHTA and CDR2 FQGTGA. V shed 2 bases and J shed 4 bases, with 8 bases lying between them. The CDR3 contains 13 residues. CDR3 region: CASSLAGSYGYTF. DNA of the CDR3: TGTGCCAGCAGCTTAGCGGGGAGCTATGGCTACACCTTC. Based on the CDR3 plus reference TRBV7-3 and TRBJ1-2, the full variable domain is GAGVSQTPSNKVTEKGKYVELRCDPISGHTALYWYRQSLGQGPEFLIYFQGTGAADDSGLPNDRFFAVRPEGSVSTLKIQRTERGDSAVYLCASSLAGSYGYTFGSGTRLTVV.

There are a few counts of this clonotype. J is TRBJ2-7 and V is TRBV7-8; no clear D gene. Germline CDR1 reads SGHVS; CDR2 reads FQNEAQ. The CDR3 contains 14 residues. V was pared by 5 bases and J by 1 base, with 12 bases between. The CDR3 DNA reads TGTGCCAGCAGCCCACGTGACAATTCCTACGAGCAGTACTTC. Its translation is CASSPRDNSYEQYF. Variable domain in full (rest from reference TRBV7-8 and TRBJ2-7): GAGVSQSPRYKVAKRGQDVALRCDPISGHVSLFWYQQALGQGPEFLTYFQNEAQLDKSGLPSDRFFAERPEGSVSTLKIQRTQQEDSAVYLCASSPRDNSYEQYFGPGTRLTVT.

This chain joins TRBV7-2 and TRBJ2-7; D might be TRBD1 (6 bases). This CDR3 contains 15 residues. Deletions cut 5 bases from V and 0 bases from J, with 14 bases between. CDR1 is SGHTA, CDR2 FQGNSA, per germline. The CDR3 DNA reads TGTGCCAGCAGCAGAGACAGGTCGAGCTCCTACGAGCAGTACTTC. Translating gives CASSRDRSSSYEQYF. Full variable domain (rest looked up from reference TRBV7-2 and TRBJ2-7): GAGVSQSPSNKVTEKGKDVELRCDPISGHTALYWYRQSLGQGLEFLIYFQGNSAPDKSGLPSDRFSAERTGGSVSTLTIQRTQQEDSAVYLCASSRDRSSSYEQYFGPGTRLTVT.

This clonotype was observed a handful of times. The rearrangement uses TRBV25-1 and TRBJ2-5; D unresolved. The CDR3 spans 13 residues. Trimming pared 7 bases from V and 4 bases from J, leaving 13 bases between. The germline gives CDR1 MGHDK, CDR2 SYGVNS. The CDR3 DNA sequence: TGTGCCAGCAATATGGGGTCGGCAGAGACCCAGTACTTC. It specifies CASNMGSAETQYF.

A remark on this clonotype: Because the CDR3 is missing its conserved closing phenylalanine or tryptophan, this is likely a read error. It is unclear where the CDR3 begins or ends on the DNA, so no DNA is shown, and the CDR3 is as TCRdb lists it. The V gene is TRBV7-9, the J gene TRBJ1-1; the table's D call, TRBD1, has no DNA check behind it. The CDR3 has 12 residues if both end residues are counted. The germline V gene encodes CDR1 SEHNR and CDR2 FQNEAQ (reference sequence). CDR3 in amino acids: CASSFMRGLRRQ.

The chain links TRBV7-6 to TRBJ2-4, with TRBD2 matching 10 bases. The trim removed 2 bases at V and 9 bases at J, leaving 7 bases unmatched. The CDR3 has 15 amino acids. Germline V gives CDR1 SGHVS, CDR2 FNYEAQ. The CDR3 nucleotides read TGTGCCAGCAGCTTATCTAGCGGGGGCCTGGGCATTCAGTACTTC. This codes for CASSLSSGGLGIQYF.

V gene TRBV7-2 combines with J gene TRBJ1-1; 11 nucleotides align to TRBD1. The CDR3 contains 16 residues. V lost 3 bases and J lost 3; bases outside the gene matches: 6. Germline CDR1 and CDR2: SGHTA and FQGNSA. CDR3 DNA sequence: TGTGCCAGCAGCTTCTCGGACAGGGGGCGGGACACTGAAGCTTTCTTT. It is translated as CASSFSDRGRDTEAFF.

This chain connects TRBV10-3 to TRBJ1-2, with D possibly matching TRBD1 (5 bases). Between the trimmed V and J ends, which lost 11 bases and 3 bases, there was a span of 13 bases. CDR1 ENHRY and CDR2 SYGVKD come from the germline V gene. CDR3 size: 12 residues. The CDR3 region has the DNA TGTGCCGCTCTTCTGGGGGACTATGGCTACACCTTC. It translates to CAALLGDYGYTF.

This clonotype has more than one count but fewer than ten. V is TRBV7-2 and J is TRBJ2-7, with D unclear. In germline, CDR1 is SGHTA, CDR2 FQGNSA. This CDR3 contains 15 residues. Trimming took 5 bases from V and 3 from J, leaving 17 bases between them. CDR3 bases: TGTGCCAGCAGCCAATCACCGGACCGCCTCTACGAGCAGTACTTC. Its translation: CASSQSPDRLYEQYF.

Concerning this clonotype itself: This likely comes from a read error, as the CDR3 has no conserved phenylalanine or tryptophan at its end. It is unclear where the CDR3 begins or ends on the DNA, so no DNA is shown, and the CDR3 is as TCRdb lists it. The chain combines TRBV7-8 with TRBJ2-3; the tabulated D call, TRBD1, remains unverified against the DNA. The CDR3 contains 20 residues when both ends are counted. Germline CDR1 SGHVS, CDR2 FQNEAQ. The CDR3 here is CASSSTGGYESYNSPLHFGN.

The CDR3 coding sequence is TGTGCCAGCAGCTCTGGACAGGGCGAAGAGACCCAGTACTTC. Its protein is CASSSGQGEETQYF. The chain links TRBV7-6 to TRBJ2-5; 8 bases are shared with TRBD1. The CDR3 runs to 14 residues. Unmatched junction bases numbered 4, after V lost 4 bases and J lost 3 bases. Germline V gene lookup returns CDR1 SGHVS and CDR2 FNYEAQ.

By share, this clonotype counts as medium-sized. This rearrangement joins TRBV7-9 to TRBJ2-7; TRBD1 matches at 8 bases. CDR1 and CDR2 (germline): SEHNR, FQNEAQ (reference sequence). The V gene end was trimmed by 1 base and the J gene end by 5 bases; junction bases not matched to a gene: 4. The CDR3 runs 14 residues. The CDR3 reads CASSLGTGYDEQYF. CDR3 nucleotide sequence: TGTGCCAGCAGCTTAGGGACAGGGTACGACGAGCAGTACTTC. Supplemented by reference TRBV7-9 and TRBJ2-7, the full variable domain reads DTGVSQNPRHKITKRGQNVTFRCDPISEHNRLYWYRQTLGQGPEFLTYFQNEAQLEKSRLLSDRFSAERPKGSFSTLEIQRTEQGDSAMYLCASSLGTGYDEQYFGPGTRLTVT.

Sample share makes this clonotype medium-sized. The chain links TRBV7-9 to TRBJ2-5, with D unclear. V lost 4 bases, J lost 5 bases, and 8 bases lay in between. This CDR3 spans 12 amino acids. Germline assignment: CDR1 SEHNR and CDR2 FQNEAQ (reference sequence). CDR3 in amino acids: CASSSNGETQYF. In DNA, the CDR3 is TGTGCCAGCAGCTCAAATGGGGAGACCCAGTACTTC.

The chain links TRBV10-3 to TRBJ2-1; D not certain. The V and J ends lost 2 bases and 8 bases respectively, with 7 bases between them. This CDR3 has 12 amino acids. Germline assignment: CDR1 ENHRY and CDR2 SYGVKD. The CDR3 loop reads CAISEGVDEQFF. The CDR3 DNA reads TGTGCCATCAGTGAGGGGGTAGATGAGCAGTTCTTC.

This chain connects TRBV7-3 to TRBJ2-5; D ambiguous. The J call may be mistaken, given a closer DNA end match to TRBJ2-1. Germline V gives CDR1 SGHTA, CDR2 FQGTGA. This CDR3 has 15 residues. The CDR3 here is CASSYGQPTYNEQFF. CDR3 sequence (DNA): TGTGCCAGCAGCTATGGTCAGCCTACCTACAATGAGCAGTTCTTC.

Comment on this clonotype: This CDR3 fails to terminate in the conserved phenylalanine or tryptophan, so it likely reflects a read error. Because the CDR3's place on the DNA is in doubt, the DNA is left out and the CDR3 is given as listed by TCRdb. The rearrangement joins TRBV24-1 to TRBJ2-7; TRBD2, the D gene given by the table, was not confirmed from the DNA. The CDR3 length equals 16 residues, ends included. Germline V gives CDR1 KGHDR, CDR2 SFDVKD. CDR3 region: CATSAGGTNYGYTFGS.

This clonotype was observed a handful of times. The J gene is TRBJ2-1, the V gene TRBV7-2, with no clear D. This CDR3 region has 14 residues. From germline, CDR1 is SGHTA and CDR2 FQGNSA. V lost 1 base and J lost 1, with 5 bases in between. In DNA, the CDR3 is TGTGCCAGCAGCTTAGGGCTGTCCTACAATGAGCAGTTCTTC. Protein product: CASSLGLSYNEQFF.

Details on this clonotype: One junction end does not reproduce the germline sequence, and a read error may be involved. DNA of the CDR3: TGTGCCAGCAGCCAAGCCGGGGGGGAGACTGAAGCTTTCTTT. This codes for CASSQAGGETEAFF. The chain joins TRBV4-1 to TRBJ2-3; tentatively, D is TRBD1 (5 bases). TRBJ1-1 matches the DNA end more closely, so the J call is doubtful. CDR3 size: 14 residues. From germline, CDR1 is MGHRA and CDR2 YSYEKL.

This clonotype was observed many times. The chain is built from TRBV10-3 and TRBJ1-1, with D unclear. The germline gives CDR1 ENHRY, CDR2 SYGVKD. The CDR3 spans 12 residues. The germline V and J ends were trimmed by 10 bases and 1 base, with 10 bases remaining between them. DNA for the CDR3: TGTGCCAGCGCCCCCGAGAACACTGAAGCTTTCTTT. Its protein product is CASAPENTEAFF.

The genes are TRBV10-3 and TRBJ2-1; no definite D call. Germline V CDR1 and CDR2: ENHRY, SYGVKD. The CDR3 runs 13 residues. Trimming shortened V by 2 bases and J by 9 bases, and 11 bases separated the two germline ends. The CDR3: CAISEALDGEQFF. CDR3 coding DNA: TGTGCCATCAGTGAGGCTTTAGATGGTGAGCAGTTCTTC.

The genes are TRBV28 and TRBJ2-5; 15 positions agree with TRBD2. The J call may not be correct, given that the DNA end is closer to TRBJ2-7. This CDR3 contains 16 residues. Germline assignment: CDR1 MDHEN and CDR2 SYDVKM. CDR3 coding DNA: TGTGCCAGCAGTCGAGGACTAGCGGGAGGGTTCTACGAGCAGTACTTC. Its protein product is CASSRGLAGGFYEQYF.

This clonotype was picked up many times. The chain combines TRBV2 with TRBJ2-1; TRBD2 is a possible D gene (5 bases). Germline lookup yields CDR1 SNHLY and CDR2 FYNNEI. With 8 bases removed from V and 7 bases from J, the gap between germline ends came to 15 bases. This CDR3 has 13 residues. The CDR3 DNA follows: TGTGCCAGCTCCAAGCGGCCCCGGAATGAGCAGTTCTTC. Its protein is CASSKRPRNEQFF.

This clonotype was found many times. This chain links TRBV7-9 with TRBJ2-1; 9 bases are shared with TRBD1. J lost 6 bases, V lost 7 bases, and 4 bases had no gene match. The germline gives CDR1 SEHNR, CDR2 FQNEAQ (reference sequence). The CDR3 loop spans 13 amino acids. Written as DNA, the CDR3 is TGTGCCAGCATCTCGACAGGGGGCAATGAGCAGTTCTTC. Translating it yields CASISTGGNEQFF.

The chain combines TRBV7-8 with TRBJ2-3, with 11 bases lining up with TRBD2. The CDR3 has 16 amino acids. Germline trimming cut 4 bases from V and 4 bases from J; bases unmatched to any gene: 7. Germline CDR1 and CDR2: SGHVS and FQNEAQ. This CDR3 is CASSYTSGRSADTQYF. CDR3 DNA sequence: TGTGCCAGCAGCTACACTAGCGGGAGATCCGCAGATACGCAGTATTTT.

The chain combines TRBV28 with TRBJ2-5, with D perhaps TRBD1 (5 bases). V was shortened by 1 base and J by 0 bases, with 15 bases between the two germline ends. This CDR3 has 17 residues. Germline assignment: CDR1 MDHEN and CDR2 SYDVKM. As DNA, the CDR3 is TGTGCCAGCAGTTTATCAGGGCGGTCAATCAACCAAGAGACCCAGTACTTC. Translating it yields CASSLSGRSINQETQYF.

The gene calls are TRBV6-5 and TRBJ2-7, with 14 nucleotides matching TRBD2. This CDR3 is built from 16 residues. With V trimmed by 6 bases and J by 3 bases, 7 bases remained unmatched. Germline CDR1 reads MNHEY; CDR2 reads SVGAGI. CDR3 loop: CASSLGTSGRVYEQYF. The CDR3 region has the DNA TGTGCCAGCAGCCTAGGGACTAGCGGGAGAGTCTACGAGCAGTACTTC.

This clonotype came up a few times. Germline and junction disagree at one end, which may indicate a read error. The chain couples TRBV7-6 to TRBJ2-2; D not certain. The CDR3 covers 15 residues. Germline-derived CDR1 and CDR2 are SGHVS and FNYEAQ. The CDR3: CASSLDGANTGELFF. The DNA of the CDR3 is TGTGCTAGCAGCTTGGACGGAGCGAACACCGGGGAGCTGTTTTTT.